The rows below give T cell receptor beta chains drawn from one sample of a study of T cells in tuberculosis. The method was immunoSEQ multiplex PCR; TCRdb's version includes in-frame clones alone and lacks a portion of them. Among tens of thousands of clones listed, roughly 96% were seen once. The sample consisted of PBMCs. These receptors were taken from a donor between 10 and 29 years old with latent tuberculosis or without tuberculosis infection. Each CDR3 is given with its conserved first and last residue. The D gene is left open where the match is weak. Only part of the rows carry a size: once, few, many, or a class if the clone is expanded.

>TRBJ2-1|.|TRBV6-4|TRBD1
CASSPGGSYNEQFF
TGTGCCAGCAGTCCAGGGGGCTCCTACAATGAGCAGTTCTTC
>TRBJ1-5|few|TRBV7-9|.
CASSLDEAQPQHF
TGTGCCAGCAGCTTAGACGAAGCCCAGCCCCAGCATTTT
>TRBJ1-1|.|TRBV9|.
CASSVERVRAGEAFF
TGTGCCAGCAGCGTAGAAAGGGTGAGGGCGGGGGAAGCTTTCTTT
>TRBJ1-5|.|TRBV19|TRBD1
CASSPHRGSQPQHF
TGTGCCAGTAGCCCTCACAGGGGATCTCAGCCCCAGCATTTT
>TRBJ1-3|.|TRBV5-1|.
CASTLGIFGGQLISGNTIYF
TGCGCCAGCACCCTGGGGATTTTCGGCGGACAGCTCATCTCTGGAAACACCATATATTTT
>TRBJ2-1|once|TRBV19|TRBD2
CASNLGGLYNEQFF
TGTGCCAGTAATCTCGGGGGGTTATACAATGAGCAGTTCTTC
>TRBJ1-2|.|TRBV19|.
CASTPSGVGGYTF
TGTGCCAGTACCCCGAGCGGGGTCGGCGGCTACACCTTC
>TRBJ2-7|.|TRBV5-1|TRBD1
CASSPGTGLLYEQYF
TGCGCCAGCAGCCCTGGGACAGGTCTTCTCTACGAGCAGTACTTC
>TRBJ2-7|.|TRBV19|.
CASTVPGQAVQYF
TGTGCCAGTACCGTTCCTGGGCAGGCCGTGCAGTACTTC
>TRBJ2-1|.|TRBV5-4|.
CASSLSGLEQFF
TGTGCCAGCAGCTTGAGTGGGCTGGAGCAGTTCTTC
>TRBJ2-5|.|TRBV5-6|TRBD2
CASSWGLAGGQETQYF
TGTGCCAGCAGCTGGGGACTAGCGGGAGGACAAGAGACCCAGTACTTC
>TRBJ1-3|.|TRBV5-6|.
CASSWGGGSGNTIYF
TGTGCCAGCAGCTGGGGAGGGGGTTCTGGAAACACCATATATTTT
>TRBJ2-2|.|TRBV4-2|.
CASSQLHWTDQKNTGELFF
TGTGCCAGCAGCCAACTTCACTGGACAGATCAAAAAAACACCGGGGAGCTGTTTTTT
>TRBJ2-7|.|TRBV19|TRBD1
CASFDRGGEQYF
TGTGCCAGTTTTGACAGGGGAGGCGAGCAGTACTTC
>TRBJ1-2|.|TRBV5-1|.
CASSLDRSYGYTF
TGCGCCAGCAGCTTGGACAGAAGTTATGGCTACACCTTC
>TRBJ2-7|.|TRBV11-3|TRBD2
CASSRSSGSFYEQYF
TGTGCCAGCAGCCGAAGTAGCGGGAGTTTCTACGAGCAGTACTTC
>TRBJ1-2|.|TRBV6-1|.
CASSEAGQLYGYTF
TGTGCCAGCAGTGAAGCGGGGCAGCTCTATGGCTACACCTTC
>TRBJ1-2|.|TRBV2|TRBD1
CASSEWDRGLGGYTF
TGTGCCAGCAGTGAATGGGACAGGGGGCTAGGAGGCTACACCTTC
>TRBJ1-1|once|TRBV6-5|.
CASSQRTEAFF
TGTGCCAGCAGTCAACGGACTGAAGCTTTCTTT
>TRBJ1-2|.|TRBV7-8|TRBD1
CASSLDLQGNYGYTF
TGTGCCAGCAGCTTAGATCTACAGGGGAACTATGGCTACACCTTC
>TRBJ1-2|.|TRBV5-1|TRBD1
CASSWGQGLANYGYTF
TGCGCCAGCAGCTGGGGACAGGGTTTAGCTAACTATGGCTACACCTTC
>TRBJ2-7|.|TRBV14|TRBD2
CASSQARDYIYEQYF
TGTGCCAGCAGCCAAGCGCGGGACTATATCTACGAGCAGTACTTC